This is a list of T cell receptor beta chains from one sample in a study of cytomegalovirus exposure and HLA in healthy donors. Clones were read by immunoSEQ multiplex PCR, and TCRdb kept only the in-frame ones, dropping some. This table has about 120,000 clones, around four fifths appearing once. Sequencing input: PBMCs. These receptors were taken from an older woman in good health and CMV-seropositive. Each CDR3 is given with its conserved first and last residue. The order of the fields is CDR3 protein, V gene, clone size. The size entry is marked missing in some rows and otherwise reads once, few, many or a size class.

CDR3aa: CASTPTGAKNIQYF
v_gene: TRBV19
abundance: -

CDR3aa: CASSLGQANTEAFF
v_gene: TRBV7-8
abundance: -

CDR3aa: CASSLPGQGLYEQYF
v_gene: TRBV7-9
abundance: -

CDR3aa: CASSESGQVFSGNTIYF
v_gene: TRBV9
abundance: -

CDR3aa: CASSTTNNEQFF
v_gene: TRBV7-3
abundance: -

CDR3aa: CASSLERGPWGYTF
v_gene: TRBV11-2
abundance: -

CDR3aa: CASSKGRDSSYEQYF
v_gene: TRBV21-1
abundance: few

CDR3aa: CASSVPDRAETQYF
v_gene: TRBV9
abundance: -

CDR3aa: CAWSVPPSGGYYEQYF
v_gene: TRBV30
abundance: -

CDR3aa: CASSPPGLKETQYF
v_gene: TRBV18
abundance: -

CDR3aa: CASSYRDPASGNTIYF
v_gene: TRBV6-5
abundance: -

CDR3aa: CASTGGSETQYF
v_gene: TRBV28
abundance: -

CDR3aa: CASSTRGGPAYGYTF
v_gene: TRBV7-9
abundance: -

CDR3aa: CASRQPVVREQFF
v_gene: TRBV6-1
abundance: -

CDR3aa: CAISVEGRGHNQPQHF
v_gene: TRBV10-3
abundance: -

CDR3aa: CASSASDSIAYNEQFF
v_gene: TRBV9
abundance: -

CDR3aa: CASISSAEAFF
v_gene: TRBV28
abundance: -

CDR3aa: CASSQGMSNQPQHF
v_gene: TRBV2
abundance: once

CDR3aa: CASSPGLAGTDEQFF
v_gene: TRBV19
abundance: -

CDR3aa: CASSIHGTSDYGYTF
v_gene: TRBV19
abundance: -

CDR3aa: CASSSRTSGSKAEQFF
v_gene: TRBV7-9
abundance: -

CDR3aa: CASSLQAEPLTYEQYF
v_gene: TRBV5-5
abundance: -

CDR3aa: CASSRSLGAGGYTF
v_gene: TRBV4-1
abundance: many

CDR3aa: CAWSSSGTEHEQFF
v_gene: TRBV30
abundance: few

CDR3aa: CASSQESAFYNEQFF
v_gene: TRBV4-1
abundance: few

CDR3aa: CASSLVGGNYNEQFF
v_gene: TRBV27
abundance: -

CDR3aa: CASSLGGAAEAFF
v_gene: TRBV19
abundance: once

CDR3aa: CASSLAVNTEAFF
v_gene: TRBV5-5
abundance: -

CDR3aa: CSVVKQYNGQFF
v_gene: TRBV29-1
abundance: -

CDR3aa: CASSFHLETQYF
v_gene: TRBV13
abundance: -

CDR3aa: CATQGAGELFF
v_gene: TRBV2
abundance: -

CDR3aa: CASNSGRLDTGELFF
v_gene: TRBV19
abundance: -

CDR3aa: CATSNPALDRAFNEQFF
v_gene: TRBV15
abundance: -

CDR3aa: CAISASVEDEQFF
v_gene: TRBV10-3
abundance: -

CDR3aa: CASSRSGTGSSEQYF
v_gene: TRBV4-1
abundance: -

CDR3aa: CASSPGSASNIQYF
v_gene: TRBV2
abundance: -

CDR3aa: CASSLGGGGQSYGYTF
v_gene: TRBV28
abundance: -

CDR3aa: CAIRNRGTTEAFF
v_gene: TRBV10-3
abundance: -

CDR3aa: CASSYVVDSNQPQHF
v_gene: TRBV6-6
abundance: -

CDR3aa: CASSPSGSQGGKQFF
v_gene: TRBV19
abundance: -

CDR3aa: CASSLSGQGQDEQFF
v_gene: TRBV13
abundance: -

CDR3aa: CASSLGLHEQYF
v_gene: TRBV11-2
abundance: few

CDR3aa: CASRGHLGTEAFF
v_gene: TRBV19
abundance: -

CDR3aa: CASSVGQGSQETQYF
v_gene: TRBV9
abundance: -

CDR3aa: CASSLGAQGTNSPLHF
v_gene: TRBV5-1
abundance: few

CDR3aa: CASSLRSTGFSDTQYF
v_gene: TRBV5-1
abundance: -

CDR3aa: CASSTYRAGDTEAFF
v_gene: TRBV19
abundance: -

CDR3aa: CARGGLAGENEQFF
v_gene: TRBV2
abundance: -

CDR3aa: CASSPWTGGTGELFF
v_gene: TRBV4-1
abundance: once

CDR3aa: CASSLTGARTEAFF
v_gene: TRBV7-3
abundance: -

CDR3aa: CASSPLSRAGQETQYF
v_gene: TRBV18
abundance: -

CDR3aa: CASKKNRGAARTTEAFF
v_gene: TRBV4-2
abundance: -

CDR3aa: CASSVGWADTQYF
v_gene: TRBV9
abundance: -

CDR3aa: CASSLGQMRGPIAKNIQYF
v_gene: TRBV19
abundance: once

CDR3aa: CASSRPQGERSQHF
v_gene: TRBV6-6
abundance: -

CDR3aa: CASSIGLGQHNQPQHF
v_gene: TRBV19
abundance: -

CDR3aa: CASSPRQGGGYEQYF
v_gene: TRBV18
abundance: -

CDR3aa: CASSQDLSGTRNYEQYF
v_gene: TRBV28
abundance: -

CDR3aa: CASSTRGGGREQYF
v_gene: TRBV7-9
abundance: -